A single sample is the source of the 4 T cell receptor beta chains below, sequenced in a study of low-dose radiotherapy and immunotherapy resistance in tumors. Time point defined: after trial treatment. The treatment is: LDRT plus nivolumab, ipilimumab, low-dose cyclophosphamide and aspirin (RACIN trial). Both TCRalpha and TCRbeta chains were reverse transcribed with V-gene-specific primers. TCR amplification used roughly 20 PCR cycles, a constant-region primer and a V-primer adapter. TCRdb called the reads again in MiXCR, with one record for every CDR3 protein. The sample consists of 31,000 or so distinct CDR3 sequences, about 53% of them appearing once. Sequencing was performed on PBMCs, taken after low-dose radiotherapy plus immunotherapy. All receptors derive from a male donor with gallbladder cancer.

This clonotype was counted ten times or more. The chain couples TRBV7-2 to TRBJ2-1, with D perhaps TRBD1 (5 bases). This CDR3 region has 13 residues. CDR1 and CDR2 from the germline V gene are SGHTA and FQGNSA. Trimming stripped 4 bases from V and 8 bases from J, with 12 bases between. The CDR3 bases are TGTGCCAGCAGCTCTCAGGGATGGGATGAGCAGTTCTTC. Amino acid sequence: CASSSQGWDEQFF.

This clonotype was seen ten or more times. The junction does not match germline at one end; this may be a read error. The gene calls are TRBV12-3 or TRBV12-4 and TRBJ2-7; TRBD1 might be the D (6 bases). The CDR3 runs 14 residues. The CDR3, as DNA: TGTGCCAGCAGTACACAGGGTCACTCCCACGAGCAGTACTTC. It yields the protein CASSTQGHSHEQYF.

In regard to this clonotype: A far larger clone is one base from this, pointing to a likely read error. The chain recombines TRBV2 with TRBJ1-5; D is ambiguous. The germline gives CDR1 SNHLY, CDR2 FYNNEI. V lost 6 bases and J lost 10, with 13 bases in between. The CDR3 has 12 residues. CDR3 nucleotides: TGTGCCAGCAGCCCCGTACGTGGACCCCAGCATTTT. Translated, it gives CASSPVRGPQHF.

J is TRBJ1-5 and V is TRBV20-1; the D is unclear. Germline CDR1 and CDR2: DFQATT and SNEGSKA (reference sequence). V was shortened by 0 bases and J by 0 bases, with 12 bases between the two germline ends. The CDR3 extends over 16 amino acids. CDR3 sequence: CSARDRGWNSNQPQHF. The CDR3 DNA reads as TGCAGTGCTAGAGATCGGGGTTGGAATAGCAATCAGCCCCAGCATTTT.